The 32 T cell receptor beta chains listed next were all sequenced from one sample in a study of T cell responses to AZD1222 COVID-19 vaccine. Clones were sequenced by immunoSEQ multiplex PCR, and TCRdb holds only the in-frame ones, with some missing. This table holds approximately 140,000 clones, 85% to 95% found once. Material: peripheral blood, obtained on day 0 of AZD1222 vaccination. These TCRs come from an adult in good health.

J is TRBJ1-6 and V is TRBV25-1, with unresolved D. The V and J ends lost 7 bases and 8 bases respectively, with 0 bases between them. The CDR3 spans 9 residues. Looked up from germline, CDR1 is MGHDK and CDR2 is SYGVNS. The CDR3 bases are TGTGCCAGCAATTCACCCCTCCACTTT. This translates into CASNSPLHF.

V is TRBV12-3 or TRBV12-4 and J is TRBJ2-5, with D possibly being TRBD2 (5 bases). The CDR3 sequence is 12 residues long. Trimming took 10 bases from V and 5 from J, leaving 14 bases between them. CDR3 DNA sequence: TGTGCCACATCACCGGGGTTGGAGACCCAGTACTTC. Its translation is CATSPGLETQYF.

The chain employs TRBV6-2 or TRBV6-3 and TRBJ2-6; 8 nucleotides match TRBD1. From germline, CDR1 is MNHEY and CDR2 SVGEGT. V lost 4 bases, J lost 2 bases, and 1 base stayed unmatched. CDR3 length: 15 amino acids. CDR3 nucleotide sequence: TGTGCCAGCAGTTCGGACAGGGCTGGGGCCAACGTCCTGACTTTC. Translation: CASSSDRAGANVLTF.

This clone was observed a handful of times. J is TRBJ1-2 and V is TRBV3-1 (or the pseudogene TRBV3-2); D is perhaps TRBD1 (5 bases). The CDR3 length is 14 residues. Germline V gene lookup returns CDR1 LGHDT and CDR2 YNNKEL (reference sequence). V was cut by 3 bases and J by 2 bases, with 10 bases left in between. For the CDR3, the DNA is TGTGCCAGCAGCCATTCAGGGTACAACTATGGCTACACCTTC. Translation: CASSHSGYNYGYTF.

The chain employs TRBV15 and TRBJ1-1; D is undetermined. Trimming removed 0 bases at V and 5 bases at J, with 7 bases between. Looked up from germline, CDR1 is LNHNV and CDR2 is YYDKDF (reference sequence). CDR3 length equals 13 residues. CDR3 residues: CATSREILTEAFF. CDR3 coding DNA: TGTGCCACCAGCAGAGAGATCCTGACTGAAGCTTTCTTT.

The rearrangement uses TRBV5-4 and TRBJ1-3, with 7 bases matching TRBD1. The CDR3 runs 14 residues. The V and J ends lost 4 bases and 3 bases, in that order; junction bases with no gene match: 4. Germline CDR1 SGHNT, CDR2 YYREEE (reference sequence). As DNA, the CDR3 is TGTGCCAGCAGCAGTGGACAGGTTGGAAACACCATATATTTT. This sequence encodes CASSSGQVGNTIYF. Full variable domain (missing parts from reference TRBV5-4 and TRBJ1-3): ETGVTQSPTHLIKTRGQQVTLRCSSQSGHNTVSWYQQALGQGPQFIFQYYREEENGRGNFPPRFSGLQFPNYSSELNVNALELDDSALYLCASSSGQVGNTIYFGEGSWLTVV.

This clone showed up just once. The CDR3 reads CASSLGWGEETQYF. The CDR3 region has the DNA TGTGCCAGCAGCTTGGGATGGGGAGAAGAGACCCAGTACTTC. The gene calls are TRBV5-4 and TRBJ2-5, with a tentative D call TRBD2 (5 bases). V lost 0 bases to trimming and J lost 3 bases, with 9 bases between them. Germline V gives CDR1 SGHNT, CDR2 YYREEE (reference sequence). CDR3 size: 14 residues.

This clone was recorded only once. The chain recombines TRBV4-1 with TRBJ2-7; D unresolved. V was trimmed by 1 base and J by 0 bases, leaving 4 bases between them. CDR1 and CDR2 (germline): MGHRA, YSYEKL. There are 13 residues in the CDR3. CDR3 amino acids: CASSQAHSYEQYV. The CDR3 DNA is TGCGCCAGCAGCCAAGCCCACTCCTACGAGCAGTACGTC.

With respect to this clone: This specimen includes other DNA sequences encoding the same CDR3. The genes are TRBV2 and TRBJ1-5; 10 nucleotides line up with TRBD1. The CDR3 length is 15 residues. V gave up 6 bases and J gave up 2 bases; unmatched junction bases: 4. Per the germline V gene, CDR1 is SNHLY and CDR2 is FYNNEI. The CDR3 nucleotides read TGTGCCAGCAGCCCCGGGACAGGGGGCAATCAGCCCCAGCATTTT. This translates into CASSPGTGGNQPQHF.

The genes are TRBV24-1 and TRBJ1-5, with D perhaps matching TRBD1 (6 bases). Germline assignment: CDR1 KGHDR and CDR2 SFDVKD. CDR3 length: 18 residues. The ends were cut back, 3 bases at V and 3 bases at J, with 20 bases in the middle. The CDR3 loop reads CATSDPMDSSLNNQPQHF. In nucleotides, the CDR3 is TGTGCCACCAGTGATCCTATGGACAGCAGCCTTAACAATCAGCCCCAGCATTTT.

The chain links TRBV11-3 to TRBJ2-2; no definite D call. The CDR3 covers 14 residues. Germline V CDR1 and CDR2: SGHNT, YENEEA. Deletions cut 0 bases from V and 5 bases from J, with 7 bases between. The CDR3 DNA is TGTGCCAGCAGCTTAGATCCGCGGACCGGGGAGCTGTTTTTT. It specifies CASSLDPRTGELFF.

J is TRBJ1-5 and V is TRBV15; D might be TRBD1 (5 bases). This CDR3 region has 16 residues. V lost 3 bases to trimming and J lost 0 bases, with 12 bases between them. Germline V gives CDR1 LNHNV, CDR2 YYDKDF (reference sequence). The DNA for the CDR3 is TGTGCCACCAGCAGGACCGGGGCTATTAGCAATCAGCCCCAGCATTTT. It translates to CATSRTGAISNQPQHF.

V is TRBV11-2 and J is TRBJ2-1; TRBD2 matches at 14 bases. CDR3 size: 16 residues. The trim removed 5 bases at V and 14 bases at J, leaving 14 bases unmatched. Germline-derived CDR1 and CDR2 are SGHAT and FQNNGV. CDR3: CASSPRGLAGAQVEFF. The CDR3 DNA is TGTGCCAGCAGCCCGCGGGGACTAGCGGGGGCCCAAGTCGAGTTCTTC.

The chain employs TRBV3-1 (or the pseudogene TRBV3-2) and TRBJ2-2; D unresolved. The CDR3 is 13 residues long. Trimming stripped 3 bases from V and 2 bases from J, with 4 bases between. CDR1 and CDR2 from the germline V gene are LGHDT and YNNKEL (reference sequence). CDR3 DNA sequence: TGTGCCAGCAGCCATTTAAACACCGGGGAGCTGTTTTTT. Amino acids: CASSHLNTGELFF.

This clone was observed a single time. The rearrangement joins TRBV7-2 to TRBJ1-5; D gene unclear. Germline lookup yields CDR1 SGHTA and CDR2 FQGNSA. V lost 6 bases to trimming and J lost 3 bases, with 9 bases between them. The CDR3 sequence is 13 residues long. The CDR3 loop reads CASSGQPNQPQHF. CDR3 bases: TGTGCCAGCAGTGGGCAGCCCAATCAGCCCCAGCATTTT.

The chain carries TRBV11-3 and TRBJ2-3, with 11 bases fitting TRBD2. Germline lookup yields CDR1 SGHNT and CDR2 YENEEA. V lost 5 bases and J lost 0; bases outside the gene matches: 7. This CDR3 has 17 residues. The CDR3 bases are TGTGCCAGCAGCCTCGGGACTAGCGGACTTAGCACAGATACGCAGTATTTT. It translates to CASSLGTSGLSTDTQYF.

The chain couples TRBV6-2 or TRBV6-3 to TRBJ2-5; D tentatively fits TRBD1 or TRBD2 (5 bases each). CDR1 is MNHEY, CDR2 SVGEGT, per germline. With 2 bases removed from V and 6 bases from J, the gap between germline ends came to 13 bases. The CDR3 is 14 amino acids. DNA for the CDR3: TGTGCCAGCAGTTACACGGGACCCTCGAAGACCCAGTACTTC. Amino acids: CASSYTGPSKTQYF.

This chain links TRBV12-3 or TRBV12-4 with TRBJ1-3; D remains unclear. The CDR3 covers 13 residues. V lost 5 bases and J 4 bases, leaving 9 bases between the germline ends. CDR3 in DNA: TGTGCCAGCAGTCGGGAGGGAGGAAACACCATATATTTT. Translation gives CASSREGGNTIYF.

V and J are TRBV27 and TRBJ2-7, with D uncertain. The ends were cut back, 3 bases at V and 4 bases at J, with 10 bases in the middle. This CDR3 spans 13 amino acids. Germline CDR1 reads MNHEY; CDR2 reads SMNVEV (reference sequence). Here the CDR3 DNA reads TGTGCCAGCAGTTTTGGTCCTGGGTACGAGCAGTACGTC. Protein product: CASSFGPGYEQYV.

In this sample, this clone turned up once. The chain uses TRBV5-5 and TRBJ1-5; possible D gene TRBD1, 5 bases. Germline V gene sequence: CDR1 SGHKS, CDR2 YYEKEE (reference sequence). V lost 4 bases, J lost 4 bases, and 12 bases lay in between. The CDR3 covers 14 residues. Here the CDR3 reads CASSTTVHNQPQHF. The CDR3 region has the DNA TGTGCCAGCAGCACGACAGTACATAATCAGCCCCAGCATTTT.

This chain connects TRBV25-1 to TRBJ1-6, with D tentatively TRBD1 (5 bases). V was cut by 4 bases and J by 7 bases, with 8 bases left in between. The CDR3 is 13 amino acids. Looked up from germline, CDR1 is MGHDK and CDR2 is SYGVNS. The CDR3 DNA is TGTGCCAGCAGTGCGGGGGGGAATTCACCCCTCCACTTT. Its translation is CASSAGGNSPLHF.

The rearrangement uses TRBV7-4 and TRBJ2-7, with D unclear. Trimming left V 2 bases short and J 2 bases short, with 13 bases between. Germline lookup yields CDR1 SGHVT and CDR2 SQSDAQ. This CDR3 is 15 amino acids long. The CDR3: CASSLRYKRPYEQYV. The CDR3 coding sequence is TGTGCCAGCAGCTTACGGTACAAAAGACCCTACGAGCAGTACGTC.

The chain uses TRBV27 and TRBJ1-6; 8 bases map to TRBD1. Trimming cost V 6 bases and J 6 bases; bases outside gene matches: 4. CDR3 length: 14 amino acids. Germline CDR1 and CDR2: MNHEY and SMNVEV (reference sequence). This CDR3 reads CASRPDRGNSPLHF. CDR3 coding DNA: TGTGCCAGCAGGCCAGACAGGGGTAATTCACCCCTCCACTTT.

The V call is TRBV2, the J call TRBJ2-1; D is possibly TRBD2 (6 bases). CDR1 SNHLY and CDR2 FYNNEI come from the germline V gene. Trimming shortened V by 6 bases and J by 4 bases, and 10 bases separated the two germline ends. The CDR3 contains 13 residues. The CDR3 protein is CASRGEVYNEQFF. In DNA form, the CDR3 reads TGTGCCAGCAGGGGGGAGGTTTACAATGAGCAGTTCTTC.

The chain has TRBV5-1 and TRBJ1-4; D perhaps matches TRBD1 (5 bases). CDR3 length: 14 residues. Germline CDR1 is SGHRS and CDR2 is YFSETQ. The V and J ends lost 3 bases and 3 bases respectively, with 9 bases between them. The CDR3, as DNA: TGCGCCAGCAGCTGGGGGGACTCTAATGAAAAACTGTTTTTT. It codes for CASSWGDSNEKLFF.

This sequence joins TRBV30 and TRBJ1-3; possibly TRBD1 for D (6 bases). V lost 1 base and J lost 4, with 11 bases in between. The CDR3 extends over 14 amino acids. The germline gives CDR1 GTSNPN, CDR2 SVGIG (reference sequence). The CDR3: CAWSAGARGNTIYF. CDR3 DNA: TGTGCCTGGAGTGCAGGGGCCAGAGGAAACACCATATATTTT.

The CDR3 region is CASSKALQRRVSYNSPLHF. CDR3 coding DNA: TGTGCCAGCAGCAAAGCGTTACAGCGGCGGGTCTCCTATAATTCACCCCTCCACTTT. The chain recombines TRBV21-1 with TRBJ1-6. TRBV21-1 constitutes a pseudogene. The CDR3 runs to 19 residues.

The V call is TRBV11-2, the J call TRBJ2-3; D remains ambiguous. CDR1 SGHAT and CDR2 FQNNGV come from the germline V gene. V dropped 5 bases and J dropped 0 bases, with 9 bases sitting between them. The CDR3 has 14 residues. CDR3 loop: CASSRLPSTDTQYF. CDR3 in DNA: TGTGCCAGCAGCCGATTACCTAGCACAGATACGCAGTATTTT.

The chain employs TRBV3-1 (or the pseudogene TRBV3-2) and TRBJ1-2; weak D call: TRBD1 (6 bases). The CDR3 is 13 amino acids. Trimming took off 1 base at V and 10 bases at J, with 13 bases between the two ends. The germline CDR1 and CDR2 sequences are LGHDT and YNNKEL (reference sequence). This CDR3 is CASSQVGGRDYTF. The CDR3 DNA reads TGTGCCAGCAGCCAAGTGGGGGGGCGAGACTACACCTTC.

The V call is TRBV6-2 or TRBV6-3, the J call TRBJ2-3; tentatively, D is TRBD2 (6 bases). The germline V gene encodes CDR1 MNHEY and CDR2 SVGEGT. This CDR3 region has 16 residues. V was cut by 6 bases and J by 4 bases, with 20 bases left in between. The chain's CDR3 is CASSGRGGASADTQYF. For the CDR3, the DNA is TGTGCCAGCAGCGGGCGAGGAGGGGCATCCGCAGATACGCAGTATTTT.

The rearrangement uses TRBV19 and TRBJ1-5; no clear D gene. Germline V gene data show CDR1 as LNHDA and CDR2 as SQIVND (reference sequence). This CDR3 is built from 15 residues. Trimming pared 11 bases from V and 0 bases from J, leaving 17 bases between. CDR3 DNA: TGTGCCCGTCCTCTAGGGAGTTATAGCAATCAGCCCCAGCATTTT. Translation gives CARPLGSYSNQPQHF.

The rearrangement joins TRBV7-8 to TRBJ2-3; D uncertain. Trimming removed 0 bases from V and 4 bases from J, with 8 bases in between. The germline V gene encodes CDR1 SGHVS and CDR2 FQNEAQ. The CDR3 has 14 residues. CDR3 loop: CASSLAMGPDTQYF. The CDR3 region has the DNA TGTGCCAGCAGCTTAGCGATGGGCCCAGATACGCAGTATTTT.